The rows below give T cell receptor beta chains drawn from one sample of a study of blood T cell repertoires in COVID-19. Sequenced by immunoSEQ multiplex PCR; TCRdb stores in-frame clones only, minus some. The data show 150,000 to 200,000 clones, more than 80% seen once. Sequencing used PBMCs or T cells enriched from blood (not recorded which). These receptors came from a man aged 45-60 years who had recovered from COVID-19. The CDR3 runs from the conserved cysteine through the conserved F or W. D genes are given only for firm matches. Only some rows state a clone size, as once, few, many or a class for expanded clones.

cdr3_aa: CASRWGGTSNQPQHF; cdr3_nt: TGTGCCAGCAGGTGGGGGGGTACTAGCAATCAGCCCCAGCATTTT; j_call: TRBJ1-5; d_call: -; v_call: TRBV28; clone_size: -
cdr3_aa: CASSIAGPYSNQPQHF; cdr3_nt: TGTGCCAGTAGTATCGCGGGACCTTATAGCAATCAGCCCCAGCATTTT; j_call: TRBJ1-5; d_call: -; v_call: TRBV19; clone_size: -
cdr3_aa: CSVEDWRPYNEQFF; cdr3_nt: TGCAGCGTTGAGGACTGGCGACCCTACAATGAGCAGTTCTTC; j_call: TRBJ2-1; d_call: -; v_call: TRBV29-1; clone_size: -
cdr3_aa: CASSRDYQPQHF; cdr3_nt: TGTGCCAGCAGCCGGGACTATCAGCCCCAGCATTTT; j_call: TRBJ1-5; d_call: -; v_call: TRBV12-3/TRBV12-4; clone_size: -
cdr3_aa: CASSPRNSYEQYF; cdr3_nt: TGTGCCAGCAGCCCTAGGAACTCCTACGAGCAGTACTTC; j_call: TRBJ2-7; d_call: -; v_call: TRBV25-1; clone_size: few
cdr3_aa: CAINPSGGATDTQYF; cdr3_nt: TGTGCCATCAATCCTAGCGGGGGGGCGACAGATACGCAGTATTTT; j_call: TRBJ2-3; d_call: TRBD2; v_call: TRBV10-3; clone_size: -
cdr3_aa: CASSLGSITGELFF; cdr3_nt: TGTGCCAGCAGCTTAGGTAGTATCACCGGGGAGCTGTTTTTT; j_call: TRBJ2-2; d_call: -; v_call: TRBV7-3; clone_size: once
cdr3_aa: CASSPVTGTNEQFF; cdr3_nt: TGCGCCAGCAGCCCAGTCACAGGGACGAATGAGCAGTTCTTC; j_call: TRBJ2-1; d_call: -; v_call: TRBV4-1; clone_size: once
cdr3_aa: CASRRAPGTPRYYEQYF; cdr3_nt: TGTGCCAGCAGGAGGGCGCCCGGGACACCTCGTTACTACGAGCAGTACTTC; j_call: TRBJ2-7; d_call: -; v_call: TRBV28; clone_size: -
cdr3_aa: CASSMTGNSNQPQHF; cdr3_nt: TGTGCCAGCAGTATGACAGGAAATAGCAATCAGCCCCAGCATTTT; j_call: TRBJ1-5; d_call: -; v_call: TRBV2; clone_size: -
cdr3_aa: CASRTGTSGGNEQFF; cdr3_nt: TGTGCCAGCAGGACCGGGACTAGCGGGGGAAATGAGCAGTTCTTC; j_call: TRBJ2-1; d_call: TRBD2; v_call: TRBV6-5; clone_size: -